In its sample, the clone carrying this T cell receptor (beta chain) was seen once. The record originates from a study of blood T cell repertoires in COVID-19. Study details: Italy, Spain and the United States were the sources of the convalescent and acute COVID-19 samples. T cells, B-cell-depleted T cells, or PBMCs supplied cDNA or gDNA.

Trimming pared 1 base from V and 3 bases from J, leaving 12 bases between. Germline CDR1 and CDR2: SGHNT and YENEEA. This CDR3 spans 15 amino acids. The authors' processing: From reference gene primer amplification, estimates of nucleated cell counts were derived. The repertoire was sequenced with immunoSEQ multiplex PCR; TCRdb's copy has only in-frame clones and lacks some. For V, J and clone size, that table is used; D and trimming come from the DNA. The sample consists of about 140,000 clones, about four fifths of them appearing once. The sample taken for sequencing was peripheral blood. This chain joins TRBV11-3 and TRBJ1-1, with D uncertain. The source of this sequence is a man at least 80 years old with acute or convalescent COVID-19. CDR3 sequence: CASSLGSGGDTEAFF. CDR3 in DNA: TGTGCCAGCAGCTTAGGAAGTGGCGGGGACACTGAAGCTTTCTTT.